The clone carrying this TCR beta chain has just one count. The data derive from a study of blood T cell repertoires in COVID-19. Study details: From T cells, B-cell-depleted T cells, or PBMCs came the material, which was cDNA or gDNA.

Original processing methods: Quantification of nucleated cells was approximated via reference gene primer amplification. The assay was immunoSEQ multiplex PCR, and TCRdb's table has in-frame clones only and misses some. V, J and clone size are those of that table, while D and trimming were read from the DNA. Of under 350,000 clones listed, about 89% were seen once; the top ten hold about 2.6%. With 3 bases clipped from V and 4 bases from J, the junction kept 5 bases outside the gene matches. The CDR3 contains 15 residues. Germline loops: CDR1 SGHRS, CDR2 YFSETQ. The clonotype originates from a woman younger than 35 who had recovered from COVID-19. The J gene is TRBJ1-2, the V gene TRBV5-1, with 11 bases that match TRBD1. Material: PBMCs or T cells enriched from blood (not recorded which). The CDR3 DNA reads as TGCGCCAGCAGCTCCGGGACAGGGGGGTTCTATGGCTACACCTTC. Protein sequence: CASSSGTGGFYGYTF. The full variable domain, completed using reference TRBV5-1 and TRBJ1-2, is KAGVTQTPRYLIKTRGQQVTLSCSPISGHRSVSWYQQTPGQGLQFLFEYFSETQRNKGNFPGRFSGRQFSNSRSEMNVSTLELGDSALYLCASSSGTGGFYGYTFGSGTRLTVV.